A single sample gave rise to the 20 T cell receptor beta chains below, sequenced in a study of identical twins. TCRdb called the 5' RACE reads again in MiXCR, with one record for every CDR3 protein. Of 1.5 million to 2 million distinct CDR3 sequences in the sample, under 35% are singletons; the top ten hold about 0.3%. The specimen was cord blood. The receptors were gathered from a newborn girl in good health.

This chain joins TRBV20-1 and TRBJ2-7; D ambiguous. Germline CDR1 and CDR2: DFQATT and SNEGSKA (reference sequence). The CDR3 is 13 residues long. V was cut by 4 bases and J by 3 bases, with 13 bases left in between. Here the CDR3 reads CSAKPSPSYEQYF. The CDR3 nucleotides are TGCAGTGCTAAACCAAGCCCTAGCTACGAGCAGTACTTC.

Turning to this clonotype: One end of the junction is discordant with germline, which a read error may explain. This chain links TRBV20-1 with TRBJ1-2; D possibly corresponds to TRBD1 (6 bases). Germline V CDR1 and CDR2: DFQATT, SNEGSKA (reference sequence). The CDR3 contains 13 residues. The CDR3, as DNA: TGCAGTACTAGAACCGACAGGAACTATGGCTACACCTTC. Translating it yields CSTRTDRNYGYTF.

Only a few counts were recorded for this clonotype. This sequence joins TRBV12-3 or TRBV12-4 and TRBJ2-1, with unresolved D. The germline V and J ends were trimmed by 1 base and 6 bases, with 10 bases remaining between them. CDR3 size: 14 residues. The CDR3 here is CASSLGWATNEQFF. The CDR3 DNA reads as TGTGCCAGCAGTTTAGGGTGGGCAACCAATGAGCAGTTCTTC.

CDR3 DNA: TGTGCCAGCAGCCATTCTGGGGGGTCCCAAGAGACCCAGTACTTC. It translates to CASSHSGGSQETQYF. The V and J genes are TRBV3-1 and TRBJ2-5, with D possibly being TRBD2 (6 bases). Germline lookup yields CDR1 LGHDT and CDR2 YNNKEL (reference sequence). This CDR3 is 15 amino acids long. V lost 3 bases and J lost 1, with 12 bases in between.

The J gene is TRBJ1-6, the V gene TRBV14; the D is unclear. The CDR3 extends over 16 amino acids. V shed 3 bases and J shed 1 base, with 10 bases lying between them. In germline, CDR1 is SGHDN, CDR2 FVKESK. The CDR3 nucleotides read TGTGCCAGCAGCCATTCTAGACTATCCTATAATTCACCCCTCCACTTT. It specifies CASSHSRLSYNSPLHF.

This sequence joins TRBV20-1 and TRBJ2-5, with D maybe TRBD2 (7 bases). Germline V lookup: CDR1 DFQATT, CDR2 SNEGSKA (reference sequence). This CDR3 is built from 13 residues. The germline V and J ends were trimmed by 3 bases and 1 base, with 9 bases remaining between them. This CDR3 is CSARRGGQETQYF. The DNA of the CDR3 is TGCAGTGCTAGGAGGGGGGGCCAAGAGACCCAGTACTTC.

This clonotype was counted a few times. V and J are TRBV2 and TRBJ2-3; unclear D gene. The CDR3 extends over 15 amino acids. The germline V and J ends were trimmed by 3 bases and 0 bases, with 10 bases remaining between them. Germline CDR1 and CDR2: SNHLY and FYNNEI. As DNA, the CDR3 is TGTGCCAGCAGTGAGGAGCACCTTAGCACAGATACGCAGTATTTT. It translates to CASSEEHLSTDTQYF.

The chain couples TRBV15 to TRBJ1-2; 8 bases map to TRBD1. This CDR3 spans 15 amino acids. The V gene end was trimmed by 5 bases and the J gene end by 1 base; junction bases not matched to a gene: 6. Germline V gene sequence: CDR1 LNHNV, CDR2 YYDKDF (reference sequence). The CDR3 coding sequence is TGTGCCACCAGCCCCCGGACAGGGAGTAACTATGGCTACACCTTC. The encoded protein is CATSPRTGSNYGYTF.

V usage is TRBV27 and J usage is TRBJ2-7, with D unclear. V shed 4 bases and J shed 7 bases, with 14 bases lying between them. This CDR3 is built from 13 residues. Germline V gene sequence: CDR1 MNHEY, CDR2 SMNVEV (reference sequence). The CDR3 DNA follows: TGTGCCAGCAGTTCCGAGTACGGTGGGGAGCAGTACTTC. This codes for CASSSEYGGEQYF.

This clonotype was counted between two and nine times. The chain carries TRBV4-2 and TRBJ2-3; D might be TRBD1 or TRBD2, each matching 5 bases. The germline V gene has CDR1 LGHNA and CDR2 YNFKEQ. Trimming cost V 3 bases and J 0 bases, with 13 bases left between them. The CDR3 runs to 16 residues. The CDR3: CASSQGTRTSTDTQYF. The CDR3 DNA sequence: TGTGCCAGCAGCCAGGGGACGAGGACTAGCACAGATACGCAGTATTTT.

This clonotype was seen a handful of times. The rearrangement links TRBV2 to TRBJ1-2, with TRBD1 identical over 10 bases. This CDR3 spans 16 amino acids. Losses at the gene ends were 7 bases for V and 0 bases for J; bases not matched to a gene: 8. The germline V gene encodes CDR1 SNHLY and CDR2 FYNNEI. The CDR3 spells CASTGTGAGANYGYTF. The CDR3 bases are TGTGCCAGCACCGGGACAGGGGCTGGAGCTAACTATGGCTACACCTTC.

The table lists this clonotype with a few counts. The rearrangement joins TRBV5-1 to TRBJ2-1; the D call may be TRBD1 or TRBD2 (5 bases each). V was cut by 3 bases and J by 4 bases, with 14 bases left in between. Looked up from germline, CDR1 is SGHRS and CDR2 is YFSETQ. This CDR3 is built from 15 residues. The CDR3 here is CASSYSGPEYNEQFF. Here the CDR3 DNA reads TGCGCCAGCAGCTACTCGGGACCCGAGTACAATGAGCAGTTCTTC.

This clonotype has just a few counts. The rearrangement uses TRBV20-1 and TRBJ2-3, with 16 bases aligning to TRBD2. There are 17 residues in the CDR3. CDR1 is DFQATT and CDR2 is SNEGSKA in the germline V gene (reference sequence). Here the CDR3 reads CSDGTSGRAGFTDTQYF. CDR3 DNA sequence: TGCAGCGACGGGACTAGCGGGAGGGCCGGGTTCACAGATACGCAGTATTTT.

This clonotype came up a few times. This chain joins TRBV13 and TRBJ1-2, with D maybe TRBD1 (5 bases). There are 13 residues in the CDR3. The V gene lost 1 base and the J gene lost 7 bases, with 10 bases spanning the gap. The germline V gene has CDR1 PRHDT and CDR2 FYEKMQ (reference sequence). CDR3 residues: CASSLAGIVGYTF. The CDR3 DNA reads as TGTGCCAGCAGCTTAGCAGGGATCGTTGGCTACACCTTC. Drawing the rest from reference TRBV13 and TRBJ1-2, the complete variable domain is AAGVIQSPRHLIKEKRETATLKCYPIPRHDTVYWYQQGPGQDPQFLISFYEKMQSDKGSIPDRFSAQQFSDYHSELNMSSLELGDSALYFCASSLAGIVGYTFGSGTRLTVV.

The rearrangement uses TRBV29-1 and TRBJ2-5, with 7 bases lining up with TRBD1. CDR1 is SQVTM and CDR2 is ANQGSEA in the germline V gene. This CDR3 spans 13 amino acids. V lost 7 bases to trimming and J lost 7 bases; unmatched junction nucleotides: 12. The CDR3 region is CSAQGGRTGTQYF. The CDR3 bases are TGCAGCGCCCAAGGAGGCAGGACAGGGACCCAGTACTTC.

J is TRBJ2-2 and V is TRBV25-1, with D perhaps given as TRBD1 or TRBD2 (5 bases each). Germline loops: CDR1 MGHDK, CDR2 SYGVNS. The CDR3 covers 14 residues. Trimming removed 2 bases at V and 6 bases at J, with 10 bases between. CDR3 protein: CASSEGTTSGELFF. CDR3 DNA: TGTGCCAGCAGTGAAGGGACGACGTCCGGGGAGCTGTTTTTT. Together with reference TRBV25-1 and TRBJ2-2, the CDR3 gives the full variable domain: EADIYQTPRYLVIGTGKKITLECSQTMGHDKMYWYQQDPGMELHLIHYSYGVNSTEKGDLSSESTVSRIRTEHFPLTLESARPSHTSQYLCASSEGTTSGELFFGEGSRLTVL.

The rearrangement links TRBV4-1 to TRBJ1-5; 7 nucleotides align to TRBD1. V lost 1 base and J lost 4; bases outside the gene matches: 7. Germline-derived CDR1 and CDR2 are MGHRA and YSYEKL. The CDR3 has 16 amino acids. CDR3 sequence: CASSQVVPRGNQPQHF. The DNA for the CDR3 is TGCGCCAGCAGCCAAGTTGTTCCCAGGGGGAATCAGCCCCAGCATTTT.

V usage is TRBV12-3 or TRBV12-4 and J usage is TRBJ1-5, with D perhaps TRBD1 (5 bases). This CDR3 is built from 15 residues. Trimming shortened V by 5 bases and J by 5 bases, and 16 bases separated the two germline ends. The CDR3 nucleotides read TGTGCCAGCAGTCCTGGGACCTTAGCAGATCAGCCCCAGCATTTT. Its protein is CASSPGTLADQPQHF.

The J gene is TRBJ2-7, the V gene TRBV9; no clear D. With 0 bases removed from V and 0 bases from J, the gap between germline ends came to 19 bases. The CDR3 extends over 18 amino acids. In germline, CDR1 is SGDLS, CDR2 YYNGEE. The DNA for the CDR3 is TGTGCCAGCAGCGTAGAACCGGCCCCCTTCGCTAGCTCCTACGAGCAGTACTTC. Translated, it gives CASSVEPAPFASSYEQYF.

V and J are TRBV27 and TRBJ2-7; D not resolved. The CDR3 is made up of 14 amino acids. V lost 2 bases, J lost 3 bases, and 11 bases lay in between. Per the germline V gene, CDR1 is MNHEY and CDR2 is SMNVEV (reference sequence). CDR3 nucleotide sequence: TGTGCCAGCAGTTTAGGTCGGAGTGTCTACGAGCAGTACTTC. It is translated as CASSLGRSVYEQYF.